This T cell receptor (beta chain) was sequenced during a study of CD8+CD57+ T cells in acquired aplastic anemia. TCR beta VDJ and CDR3 profiling used genomic DNA as template. One entry per CDR3 protein results from TCRdb running MiXCR on the reads. The data hold about 260,000 distinct CDR3 sequences, with approximately 79% observed a single time. Patients sequenced had flow cytometry evidence of CD8+CD57+ cell expansion. CDR3 length: 14 residues. Germline V lookup: CDR1 SGHTA, CDR2 FQGTGA. Remarks on this clonotype: The junction does not match germline at one end; this may be a read error.

The receptor was derived from a human donor with aplastic anemia. The chain joins TRBV7-3 to TRBJ2-3; maybe TRBD2 (6 bases). Sequenced material: sorted CD4+, CD8+, or CD8+CD57+ T cells (not recorded which) from PBMCs. The CDR3 region has the DNA TGTGCCAGCAGCTTAACGGAGGGTCGCGATACGAAGTATTTT. As protein: CASSLTEGRDTKYF.